This T cell receptor beta chain was sequenced for a study of cytomegalovirus exposure and HLA in healthy donors. With V trimmed by 5 bases and J by 6 bases, 10 bases remained unmatched. There are 15 residues in the CDR3. Germline values: CDR1 SEHNR, CDR2 FQNEAQ (reference sequence). At collection, donors were nominally healthy, but unrecorded immune exposures were probable. Primers: 60 Vbeta forward and 13 Jbeta reverse. Assay used: immunoSEQ multiplex PCR; TCRdb lists only in-frame clones, some missing. Of over 150,000 clones listed, over 60% are singletons. This sequence joins TRBV7-9 and TRBJ2-3, with 8 positions matching TRBD1. Sequenced input: PBMCs. The clonotype was recovered from a man between 25 and 39 years old in good health and CMV-seropositive. CDR3 sequence: CASSPWTGLEDTQYF. Here the CDR3 DNA reads TGTGCCAGCAGCCCTTGGACAGGGCTCGAGGATACGCAGTATTTT.